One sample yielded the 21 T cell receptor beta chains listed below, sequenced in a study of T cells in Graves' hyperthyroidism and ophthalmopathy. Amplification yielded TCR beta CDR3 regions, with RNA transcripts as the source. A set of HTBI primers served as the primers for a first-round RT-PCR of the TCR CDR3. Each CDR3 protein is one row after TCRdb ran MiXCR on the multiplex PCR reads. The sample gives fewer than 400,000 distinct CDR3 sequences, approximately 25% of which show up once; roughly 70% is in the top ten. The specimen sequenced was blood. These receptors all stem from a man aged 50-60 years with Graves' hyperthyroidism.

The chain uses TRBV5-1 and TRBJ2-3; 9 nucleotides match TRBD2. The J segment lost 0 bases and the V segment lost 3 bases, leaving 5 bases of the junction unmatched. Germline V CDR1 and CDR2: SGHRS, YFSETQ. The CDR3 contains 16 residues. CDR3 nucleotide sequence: TGCGCCAGCAGCTATTGGGGGACTAGCAGCACAGATACGCAGTATTTT. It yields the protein CASSYWGTSSTDTQYF.

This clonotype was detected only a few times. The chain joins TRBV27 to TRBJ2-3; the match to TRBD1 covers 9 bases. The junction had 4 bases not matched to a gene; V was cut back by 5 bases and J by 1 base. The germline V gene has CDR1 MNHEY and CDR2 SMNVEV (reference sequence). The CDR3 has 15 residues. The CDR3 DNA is TGTGCCAGCAGTGCAAGGACAGGGGGCACAGATACGCAGTATTTT. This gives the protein CASSARTGGTDTQYF.

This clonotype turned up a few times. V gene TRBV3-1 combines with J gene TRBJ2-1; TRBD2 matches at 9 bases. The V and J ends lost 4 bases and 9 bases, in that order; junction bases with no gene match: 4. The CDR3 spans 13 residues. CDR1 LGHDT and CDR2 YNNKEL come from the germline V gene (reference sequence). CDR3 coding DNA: TGTGCCAGCAGCCGGACTAGCGCGGGTGAGCAGTTCTTC. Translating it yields CASSRTSAGEQFF.

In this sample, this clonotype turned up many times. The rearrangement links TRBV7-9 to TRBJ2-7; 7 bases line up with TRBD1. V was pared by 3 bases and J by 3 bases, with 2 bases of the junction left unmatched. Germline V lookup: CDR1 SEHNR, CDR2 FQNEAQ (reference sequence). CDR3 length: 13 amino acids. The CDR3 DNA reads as TGTGCCAGCAGCTTTGGGACAGTCTACGAGCAGTACTTC. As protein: CASSFGTVYEQYF.

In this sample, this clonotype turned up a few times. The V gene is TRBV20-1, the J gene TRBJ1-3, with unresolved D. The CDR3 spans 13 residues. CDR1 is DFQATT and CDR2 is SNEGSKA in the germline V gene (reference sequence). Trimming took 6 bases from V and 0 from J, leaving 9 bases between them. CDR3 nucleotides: TGCAGTGCCGGACGCAGCTCTGGAAACACCATATATTTT. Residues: CSAGRSSGNTIYF.

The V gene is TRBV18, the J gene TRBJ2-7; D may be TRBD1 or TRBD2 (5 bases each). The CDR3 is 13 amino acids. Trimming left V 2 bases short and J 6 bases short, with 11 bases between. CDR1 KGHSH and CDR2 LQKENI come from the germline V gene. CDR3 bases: TGTGCCAGCTCACCATCGGGGCTCTCCGAGCAGTACTTC. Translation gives CASSPSGLSEQYF.

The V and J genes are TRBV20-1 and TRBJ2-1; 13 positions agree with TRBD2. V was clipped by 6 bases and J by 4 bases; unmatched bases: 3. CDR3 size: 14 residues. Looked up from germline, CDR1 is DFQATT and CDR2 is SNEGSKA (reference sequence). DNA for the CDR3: TGCAGTGCCGGGACTAGCGGGAAATACAATGAGCAGTTCTTC. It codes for CSAGTSGKYNEQFF.

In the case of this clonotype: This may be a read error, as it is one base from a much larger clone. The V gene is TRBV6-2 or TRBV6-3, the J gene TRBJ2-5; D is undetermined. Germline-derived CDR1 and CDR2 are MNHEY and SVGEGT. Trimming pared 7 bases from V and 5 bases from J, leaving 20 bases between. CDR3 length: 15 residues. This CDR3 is CASNLQKVAQETQYF. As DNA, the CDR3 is TGTGCCAGCAACCTTCAAAAGGTGGCGCAGGAGACCCAGTACTTC.

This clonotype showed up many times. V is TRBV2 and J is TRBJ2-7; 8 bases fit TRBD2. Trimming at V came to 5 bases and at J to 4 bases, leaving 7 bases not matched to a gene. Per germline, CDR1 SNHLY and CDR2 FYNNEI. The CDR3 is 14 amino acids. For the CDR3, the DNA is TGTGCCAGCAGTAAGCGGGAGAACCGTTACGAGCAGTACTTC. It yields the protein CASSKRENRYEQYF.

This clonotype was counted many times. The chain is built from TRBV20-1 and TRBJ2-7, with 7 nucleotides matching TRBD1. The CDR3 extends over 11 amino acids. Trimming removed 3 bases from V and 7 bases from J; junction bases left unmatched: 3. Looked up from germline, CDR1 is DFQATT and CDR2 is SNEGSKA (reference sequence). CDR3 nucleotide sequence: TGCAGTGCTAGTGGCAGGGGGGAGCAGTACTTC. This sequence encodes CSASGRGEQYF.

CDR3 bases: TGTGCCAGTAACCAGCGGGTGGCTTCCCGGCGGGGTGAGCAGTTCTTC. Amino acids: CASNQRVASRRGEQFF. The rearrangement links TRBV19 to TRBJ2-1; tentative D call: TRBD2 (6 bases). The CDR3 totals 16 residues. Germline V lookup: CDR1 LNHDA, CDR2 SQIVND (reference sequence). V was trimmed by 7 bases and J by 9 bases, leaving 25 bases between them.

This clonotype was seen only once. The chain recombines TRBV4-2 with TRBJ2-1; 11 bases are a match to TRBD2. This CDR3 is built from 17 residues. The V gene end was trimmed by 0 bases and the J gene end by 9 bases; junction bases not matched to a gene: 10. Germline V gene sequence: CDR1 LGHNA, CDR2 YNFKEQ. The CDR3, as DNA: TGTGCCAGCAGCCAAGATCGTGTGCTAGCGGGAGGATTTGAGCAGTTCTTC. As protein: CASSQDRVLAGGFEQFF.

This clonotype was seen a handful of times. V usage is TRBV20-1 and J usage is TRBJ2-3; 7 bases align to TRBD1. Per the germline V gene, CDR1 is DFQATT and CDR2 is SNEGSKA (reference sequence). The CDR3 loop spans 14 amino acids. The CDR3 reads CSGTGETSTDTQYF. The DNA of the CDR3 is TGCAGCGGAACAGGGGAAACTAGCACAGATACGCAGTATTTT.

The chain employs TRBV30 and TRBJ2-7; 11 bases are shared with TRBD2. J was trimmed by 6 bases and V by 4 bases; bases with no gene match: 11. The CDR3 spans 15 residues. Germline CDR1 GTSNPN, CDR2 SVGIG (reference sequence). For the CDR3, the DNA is TGTGCCTGGAACGTAGCGGGAGGGCCGTTATCCGAGCAGTACTTC. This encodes CAWNVAGGPLSEQYF. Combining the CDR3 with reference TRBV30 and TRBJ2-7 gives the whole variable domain SQTIHQWPATLVQPVGSPLSLECTVEGTSNPNLYWYRQAAGRGLQLLFYSVGIGQISSEVPQNLSASRPQDRQFILSSKKLLLSDSGFYLCAWNVAGGPLSEQYFGPGTRLTVT.

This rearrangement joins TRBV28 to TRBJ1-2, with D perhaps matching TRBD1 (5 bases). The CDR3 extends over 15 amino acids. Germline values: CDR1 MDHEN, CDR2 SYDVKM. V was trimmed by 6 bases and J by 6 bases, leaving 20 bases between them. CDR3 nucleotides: TGTGCCAGCAGCGACCCCACAGGCGCCTGGGATGGCTACACCTTC. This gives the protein CASSDPTGAWDGYTF.

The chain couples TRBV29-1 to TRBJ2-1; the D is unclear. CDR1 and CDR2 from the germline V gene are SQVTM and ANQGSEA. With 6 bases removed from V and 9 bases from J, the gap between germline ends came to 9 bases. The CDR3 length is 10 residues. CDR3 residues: CSVGYVEQFF. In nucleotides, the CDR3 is TGCAGCGTGGGATACGTTGAGCAGTTCTTC.

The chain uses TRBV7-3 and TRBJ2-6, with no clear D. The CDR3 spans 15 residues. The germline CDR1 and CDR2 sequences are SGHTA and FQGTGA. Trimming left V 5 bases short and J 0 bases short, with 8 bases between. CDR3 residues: CASSPEASGANVLTF. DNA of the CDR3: TGTGCCAGCAGCCCAGAGGCCTCTGGGGCCAACGTCCTGACTTTC.

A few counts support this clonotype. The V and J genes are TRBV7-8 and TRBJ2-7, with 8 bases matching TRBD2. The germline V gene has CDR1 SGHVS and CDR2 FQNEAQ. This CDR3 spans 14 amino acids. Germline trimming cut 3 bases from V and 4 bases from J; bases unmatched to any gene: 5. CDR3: CASSLSGSRYEQYF. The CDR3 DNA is TGTGCCAGCAGCTTGAGCGGGAGTAGATACGAGCAGTACTTC.

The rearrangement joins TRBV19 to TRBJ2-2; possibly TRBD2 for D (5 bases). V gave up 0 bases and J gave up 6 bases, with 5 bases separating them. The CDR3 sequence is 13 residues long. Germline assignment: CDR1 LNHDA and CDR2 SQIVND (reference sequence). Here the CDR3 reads CASSIDGAGELFF. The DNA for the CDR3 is TGTGCCAGTAGTATAGACGGGGCCGGGGAGCTGTTTTTT. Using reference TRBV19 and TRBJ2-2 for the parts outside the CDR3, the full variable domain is DGGITQSPKYLFRKEGQNVTLSCEQNLNHDAMYWYRQDPGQGLRLIYYSQIVNDFQKGDIAEGYSVSREKKESFPLTVTSAQKNPTAFYLCASSIDGAGELFFGEGSRLTVL.

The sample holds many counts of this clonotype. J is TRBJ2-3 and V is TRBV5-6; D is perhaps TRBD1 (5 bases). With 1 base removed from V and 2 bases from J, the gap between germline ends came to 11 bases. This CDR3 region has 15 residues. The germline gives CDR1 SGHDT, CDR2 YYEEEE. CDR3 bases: TGTGCCAGCAGCTTGTCTGGACAAAACACAGATACGCAGTATTTT. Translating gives CASSLSGQNTDTQYF. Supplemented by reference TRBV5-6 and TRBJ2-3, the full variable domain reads DAGVTQSPTHLIKTRGQQVTLRCSPKSGHDTVSWYQQALGQGPQFIFQYYEEEERQRGNFPDRFSGHQFPNYSSELNVNALLLGDSALYLCASSLSGQNTDTQYFGPGTRLTVL.

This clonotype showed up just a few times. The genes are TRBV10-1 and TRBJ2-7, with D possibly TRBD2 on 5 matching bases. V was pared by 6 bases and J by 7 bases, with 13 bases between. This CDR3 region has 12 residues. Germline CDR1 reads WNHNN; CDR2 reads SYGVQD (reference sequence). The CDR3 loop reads CASSSGWGEQYF. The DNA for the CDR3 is TGCGCCAGCAGCTCGGGATGGGGAGAGCAGTACTTC.